The 15 T cell receptor beta chains given below trace back to one sample, sequenced in a study of identical twins. TCRdb redid the calling of the 5' RACE reads with MiXCR, one entry per CDR3 protein. The sample gives about 810,000 distinct CDR3 sequences, roughly 12% of which show up once; under 2% is in the top ten. The sample was also linked to a second study, of yellow fever vaccine responses in identical twins.

The specimen sequenced was PBMCs. All receptors come from a woman younger than 35 in good health.

This clonotype was observed a few times. This CDR3 is CASSPPWVSNTGELFF. The CDR3 nucleotides are TGTGCCAGCAGCCCGCCATGGGTATCGAACACCGGGGAGCTGTTTTTT. This chain links TRBV5-6 with TRBJ2-2, with D unclear. V lost 4 bases and J lost 0, with 13 bases in between. CDR3 length: 16 residues. Germline V gene sequence: CDR1 SGHDT, CDR2 YYEEEE.

The chain couples TRBV7-9 to TRBJ2-2; TRBD2 is a possible D gene (5 bases). V gave up 2 bases and J gave up 4 bases, with 11 bases separating them. The length of the CDR3 is 15 residues. In germline, CDR1 is SEHNR, CDR2 FQNEAQ (reference sequence). CDR3 amino acids: CASSLTSKGTGELFF. In nucleotides, the CDR3 is TGTGCCAGCAGCTTAACTAGTAAGGGCACCGGGGAGCTGTTTTTT. The full variable domain, completed using reference TRBV7-9 and TRBJ2-2, is DTGVSQNPRHKITKRGQNVTFRCDPISEHNRLYWYRQTLGQGPEFLTYFQNEAQLEKSRLLSDRFSAERPKGSFSTLEIQRTEQGDSAMYLCASSLTSKGTGELFFGEGSRLTVL.

This clonotype was found many times. The chain employs TRBV12-3 or TRBV12-4 and TRBJ1-2, with D tentatively TRBD1 (6 bases). The CDR3 extends over 12 amino acids. Trimming removed 6 bases at V and 5 bases at J, with 10 bases between. The DNA of the CDR3 is TGTGCCAGCAGCAAACAGGGTTATGGCTACACCTTC. Translated: CASSKQGYGYTF.

The rearrangement joins TRBV6-4 to TRBJ1-1; 7 bases fit TRBD1. The CDR3 runs to 15 residues. J was trimmed by 1 base and V by 2 bases; bases with no gene match: 4. Germline-derived CDR1 and CDR2 are MRHNA and SNTAGT. The CDR3, as DNA: TGTGCCAGCAGTGACCCGGGACAGTCGAACACTGAAGCTTTCTTT. Its translation: CASSDPGQSNTEAFF.

The chain joins TRBV27 to TRBJ2-7; D not resolved. Per germline, CDR1 MNHEY and CDR2 SMNVEV (reference sequence). There are 12 residues in the CDR3. V shed 2 bases and J shed 5 bases, with 7 bases lying between them. CDR3 in DNA: TGTGCCAGCAGTTTAACTGGAGACGAGCAGTACTTC. This codes for CASSLTGDEQYF.

This clonotype was picked up a small number of times. The chain employs TRBV20-1 and TRBJ2-2; D is unresolved. CDR1 is DFQATT and CDR2 is SNEGSKA in the germline V gene (reference sequence). The CDR3 has 13 amino acids. V lost 3 bases and J 3 bases, leaving 8 bases between the germline ends. The CDR3 bases are TGCAGTGCTAGGGTTACTTACACCGGGGAGCTGTTTTTT. It specifies CSARVTYTGELFF.

This clonotype turned up a few times. The rearrangement links TRBV20-1 to TRBJ2-1; D possibly corresponds to TRBD1 (5 bases). From germline, CDR1 is DFQATT and CDR2 SNEGSKA (reference sequence). The CDR3 consists of 14 residues. V shed 0 bases and J shed 4 bases, with 10 bases lying between them. DNA of the CDR3: TGCAGTGCTAGAGATGCCCCAGGGTACAATGAGCAGTTCTTC. It codes for CSARDAPGYNEQFF.

CDR3 residues: CASSLAGGDRGSDEQFF. CDR3 bases: TGTGCCAGCAGCTTAGCGGGGGGGGACAGGGGATCCGATGAGCAGTTCTTC. The rearrangement uses TRBV7-2 and TRBJ2-1; 10 positions agree with TRBD1. The length of the CDR3 is 17 residues. Trimming cost V 0 bases and J 8 bases; bases outside gene matches: 10. Germline CDR1 reads SGHTA; CDR2 reads FQGNSA.

The chain joins TRBV4-1 to TRBJ1-1; possible D gene TRBD1, 6 bases. Between the trimmed V and J ends, which lost 4 bases and 10 bases, there was a span of 16 bases. Germline CDR1 MGHRA, CDR2 YSYEKL. CDR3 length: 13 amino acids. The CDR3 reads CASSPPQTGTAFF. The CDR3 region has the DNA TGCGCCAGCAGCCCCCCCCAGACAGGTACAGCTTTCTTT.

This chain links TRBV28 with TRBJ2-1; 16 nucleotides agree with TRBD2. Trimming at V came to 6 bases and at J to 5 bases, leaving 4 bases not matched to a gene. CDR3 length: 16 residues. Germline V gives CDR1 MDHEN, CDR2 SYDVKM. CDR3 amino acids: CASRGTSGGAHNEQFF. In DNA, the CDR3 is TGTGCCAGCAGGGGGACTAGCGGGGGGGCCCACAATGAGCAGTTCTTC.

This clonotype was counted many times. This chain uses TRBV3-1 with TRBJ1-3; D may be TRBD1 (6 bases). The CDR3 is made up of 17 amino acids. Germline assignment: CDR1 LGHDT and CDR2 YNNKEL (reference sequence). The V gene lost 1 base and the J gene lost 0 bases, with 13 bases spanning the gap. CDR3 sequence: CASSQAGTGHSGNTIYF. DNA of the CDR3: TGTGCCAGCAGCCAAGCTGGGACGGGACACTCTGGAAACACCATATATTTT.

This clonotype was observed at least ten times. The chain links TRBV5-1 to TRBJ2-7, with TRBD1 identical over 8 bases. Per germline, CDR1 SGHRS and CDR2 YFSETQ. This CDR3 has 16 residues. Trimming at V came to 3 bases and at J to 1 base, leaving 9 bases not matched to a gene. The CDR3: CASSYPGQDYSYEQYV. The CDR3 nucleotides are TGCGCCAGCAGCTACCCGGGACAGGATTATTCCTACGAGCAGTACGTC.

This clonotype was observed many times. The chain has TRBV12-3 or TRBV12-4 and TRBJ2-3; tentative D call: TRBD2 (5 bases). This CDR3 spans 16 amino acids. The V and J ends lost 4 bases and 2 bases respectively, with 16 bases between them. CDR3 in amino acids: CASSSPRRGFTDTQYF. CDR3 DNA sequence: TGTGCCAGCAGTTCGCCCCGCCGGGGATTCACAGATACGCAGTATTTT.

This clonotype was found a few times. The rearrangement links TRBV6-5 to TRBJ2-1, with D perhaps TRBD2 (5 bases). V shed 0 bases and J shed 8 bases, with 11 bases lying between them. CDR3 length equals 14 residues. CDR1 and CDR2 from the germline V gene are MNHEY and SVGAGI. CDR3 amino acids: CASSYSMFSDEQFF. The DNA for the CDR3 is TGTGCCAGCAGTTACTCGATGTTTAGCGATGAGCAGTTCTTC.

The V gene is TRBV29-1, the J gene TRBJ1-1; D not certain. CDR3 size: 13 residues. Trimming took off 4 bases at V and 5 bases at J, with 14 bases between the two ends. Germline assignment: CDR1 SQVTM and CDR2 ANQGSEA. CDR3 sequence (DNA): TGCAGCGTTGCCCAACTTAGAGGGACTGAAGCTTTCTTT. Translating gives CSVAQLRGTEAFF.